What follows are 3 T cell receptor beta chains derived from one specimen sequenced in a study of read filtering for tumor transcriptome and immune sequencing. Molecular barcoded adaptors covering alpha/delta and beta/gamma chains were used on roughly 400 ng RNA. MiXCR was run by TCRdb on the reads, yielding one entry per CDR3 protein. The profile shows about 58,000 distinct CDR3 sequences, about 12% of them singletons. Sample: a population of CD138-negative cells sorted from bone marrow. The source is a donor aged 40 or over with multiple myeloma.

This clonotype was detected ten times or more. V and J are TRBV24-1 and TRBJ2-1, with D possibly matching TRBD1 (6 bases). CDR3 length equals 15 residues. Trimming left V 4 bases short and J 7 bases short, with 16 bases between. Germline V gives CDR1 KGHDR, CDR2 SFDVKD. CDR3 amino acids: CATSDLRQDFNEQFF. The CDR3 bases are TGTGCCACCAGTGACCTACGACAGGATTTTAATGAGCAGTTCTTC.

This clonotype showed up many times. The rearrangement links TRBV29-1 to TRBJ2-2; D might be TRBD2 (5 bases). The CDR3 runs 15 residues. Trimming pared 7 bases from V and 1 base from J, leaving 16 bases between. CDR1 is SQVTM and CDR2 is ANQGSEA in the germline V gene. The chain's CDR3 is CSALGRRGNTGELFF. CDR3 nucleotide sequence: TGCAGCGCTCTGGGTAGACGGGGGAACACCGGGGAGCTGTTTTTT.

This rearrangement joins TRBV7-2 to TRBJ2-3; D not resolved. Germline CDR1 SGHTA, CDR2 FQGNSA. Between the trimmed V and J ends, which lost 7 bases and 3 bases, there was a span of 11 bases. CDR3 length: 13 amino acids. Here the CDR3 DNA reads TGTGCCAGCATCTCCACATCGACAGATACGCAGTATTTT. This encodes CASISTSTDTQYF.